One and the same sample provided the 32 T cell receptor beta chains below, sequenced in a study of T cell responses to AZD1222 COVID-19 vaccine (dated by TCRdb to the early 2020s). The sample's time point, from its label and the paper: baseline before first vaccination. The library relied on the immunoSEQ multiplex PCR assay. Imported from immuneACCESS, the table was reduced by TCRdb to in-frame sequences with V and J called. These copies leave out some clones; in studies compared against another copy, an unresolved V gene accounts for under half, and the cause of the remainder is not known. This sample comprises about 190,000 clones, about nine tenths of them detected only once. The leading ten clones occupy roughly 0.99% of the sample. The starting material was peripheral blood, obtained on day 0 of AZD1222 vaccination. These receptors originate from an adult in good health.

The chain recombines TRBV29-1 with TRBJ2-2; D might be TRBD1 (5 bases). Trimming cost V 7 bases and J 0 bases, with 9 bases left between them. CDR3 length: 13 residues. Germline V gives CDR1 SQVTM, CDR2 ANQGSEA. For the CDR3, the DNA is TGCAGCGGTAGGGGAACGAACACCGGGGAGCTGTTTTTT. Amino acids: CSGRGTNTGELFF.

The rearrangement joins TRBV9 to TRBJ1-3; D not resolved. The germline gives CDR1 SGDLS, CDR2 YYNGEE. The CDR3 runs 14 residues. Trimming pared 3 bases from V and 4 bases from J, leaving 11 bases between. The CDR3 spells CASSESSEGNTIYF. DNA of the CDR3: TGTGCCAGCAGCGAATCTTCAGAGGGAAACACCATATATTTT.

The V call is TRBV20-1, the J call TRBJ1-2, with TRBD1 identical over 7 bases. The V and J ends lost 3 bases and 4 bases, in that order; junction bases with no gene match: 2. CDR1 is DFQATT and CDR2 is SNEGSKA in the germline V gene (reference sequence). The length of the CDR3 is 12 residues. In DNA form, the CDR3 reads TGCAGTGCTAGTGACAGGGTCTATGGCTACACCTTC. As protein: CSASDRVYGYTF.

The chain recombines TRBV28 with TRBJ1-1; D is undetermined. Germline V lookup: CDR1 MDHEN, CDR2 SYDVKM. Trimming stripped 3 bases from V and 1 base from J, with 12 bases between. This CDR3 region has 15 residues. This CDR3 reads CASSFPPAANTEAFF. CDR3 in DNA: TGTGCCAGCAGTTTCCCCCCCGCAGCGAACACTGAAGCTTTCTTT.

This clone occurred once. V gene TRBV9 combines with J gene TRBJ1-1; possible D gene TRBD1, 6 bases. Germline V gene lookup returns CDR1 SGDLS and CDR2 YYNGEE. This CDR3 spans 13 amino acids. V lost 5 bases to trimming and J lost 7 bases, with 15 bases between them. CDR3 nucleotides: TGTGCCAGCAGTGGACAGTTCTACGGTGAAGCTTTCTTT. Amino acids: CASSGQFYGEAFF.

The chain couples TRBV28 to TRBJ1-3; no definite D call. The CDR3 consists of 14 residues. CDR1 and CDR2 from the germline V gene are MDHEN and SYDVKM. The germline V and J ends were trimmed by 5 bases and 0 bases, with 8 bases remaining between them. The CDR3: CASSLGPSGNTIYF. Written as DNA, the CDR3 is TGTGCCAGCAGTCTGGGCCCCTCTGGAAACACCATATATTTT.

As regards this clone: The identical CDR3 is also encoded by other nucleotide sequences in the sample. The chain uses TRBV9 and TRBJ2-7; D not resolved. Per germline, CDR1 SGDLS and CDR2 YYNGEE. Trimming cost V 0 bases and J 2 bases, with 6 bases left between them. The CDR3 runs to 13 residues. The CDR3 DNA sequence: TGTGCCAGCAGCGTAGGGCTAACCTACGAGCAGTACTTC. Protein: CASSVGLTYEQYF.

With respect to this clone: Different DNA sequences within this sample yield the same CDR3. CDR3 in DNA: TGTGCCAGCAGCCCCCAGGGAGGTGATGGCTACACCTTC. It translates to CASSPQGGDGYTF. The chain is built from TRBV7-3 and TRBJ1-2; perhaps TRBD1 as D (5 bases). CDR3 length: 13 amino acids. V was shortened by 5 bases and J by 6 bases, with 13 bases between the two germline ends. Germline V gene lookup returns CDR1 SGHTA and CDR2 FQGTGA.

The chain recombines TRBV19 with TRBJ2-1; 11 bases line up with TRBD2. CDR1 is LNHDA, CDR2 SQIVND, per germline (reference sequence). V lost 3 bases, J lost 3 bases, and 7 bases stayed unmatched. The CDR3 length is 17 residues. The CDR3 region has the DNA TGTGCCAGTAGTATCAGGGCTGGGACTAGCGGCTACAATGAGCAGTTCTTC. Protein: CASSIRAGTSGYNEQFF. The full variable domain, rest sourced from reference TRBV19 and TRBJ2-1, is DGGITQSPKYLFRKEGQNVTLSCEQNLNHDAMYWYRQDPGQGLRLIYYSQIVNDFQKGDIAEGYSVSREKKESFPLTVTSAQKNPTAFYLCASSIRAGTSGYNEQFFGPGTRLTVL.

The genes are TRBV3-1 (or the pseudogene TRBV3-2) and TRBJ2-5; no definite D call. Germline assignment: CDR1 LGHDT and CDR2 YNNKEL (reference sequence). The length of the CDR3 is 15 residues. V gave up 1 base and J gave up 1 base, with 10 bases separating them. The CDR3 reads CASSQGFSPQETQYF. CDR3 nucleotides: TGTGCCAGCAGCCAAGGGTTCTCACCCCAAGAGACCCAGTACTTC.

The CDR3 region has the DNA TGCAGCGTTGGCACCTCTCAAGATTCACCCCTCCACTTT. Its translation is CSVGTSQDSPLHF. The chain employs TRBV29-1 and TRBJ1-6; D uncertain. V lost 4 bases, J lost 8 bases, and 12 bases lay in between. This CDR3 contains 13 residues. Germline values: CDR1 SQVTM, CDR2 ANQGSEA.

This chain links TRBV7-2 with TRBJ2-2; 8 nucleotides align to TRBD2. CDR3 size: 14 residues. Germline lookup yields CDR1 SGHTA and CDR2 FQGNSA. V dropped 8 bases and J dropped 3; count of bases not matched to a gene: 5. The CDR3, as DNA: TGTGCCAGCGGGGCGGGGGGTGACACCGGGGAGCTGTTTTTT. Its translation is CASGAGGDTGELFF.

J is TRBJ1-5 and V is TRBV19; 7 nucleotides line up with TRBD1. Germline CDR1 reads LNHDA; CDR2 reads SQIVND (reference sequence). The CDR3 is made up of 16 amino acids. Trimming at V came to 7 bases and at J to 4 bases, leaving 13 bases not matched to a gene. In nucleotides, the CDR3 is TGTGCCAGTAAAGAGGGAAGGGGGCAGGGGAATCAGCCCCAGCATTTT. Protein sequence: CASKEGRGQGNQPQHF.

V usage is TRBV14 and J usage is TRBJ1-2; no reliable D call. V was shortened by 0 bases and J by 3 bases, with 2 bases between the two germline ends. The CDR3 loop spans 12 amino acids. CDR1 is SGHDN, CDR2 FVKESK, per germline. CDR3 protein: CASSQDHYGYTF. CDR3 DNA: TGTGCCAGCAGCCAAGATCACTATGGCTACACCTTC.

Here the CDR3 reads CASRDRAGEKLFF. The CDR3, as DNA: TGTGCCAGCAGGGACAGGGCTGGTGAAAAACTGTTTTTT. The V call is TRBV28, the J call TRBJ1-4; 8 bases line up with TRBD1. This CDR3 contains 13 residues. V shed 6 bases, J shed 7 bases, and the junction held 4 bases outside the gene matches. The germline V gene encodes CDR1 MDHEN and CDR2 SYDVKM.

The chain joins TRBV2 to TRBJ2-5, with D perhaps TRBD2 (5 bases). Germline CDR1 and CDR2: SNHLY and FYNNEI. The germline V and J ends were trimmed by 3 bases and 6 bases, with 14 bases remaining between them. The CDR3 loop spans 14 amino acids. CDR3 DNA sequence: TGTGCCAGCAGTGATCGCGCTAGGAGGAAGACCCAGTACTTC. As protein: CASSDRARRKTQYF.

This chain connects TRBV7-8 to TRBJ1-2, with D perhaps matching TRBD1 (5 bases). V lost 1 base to trimming and J lost 7 bases, with 22 bases between them. This CDR3 contains 17 residues. Germline CDR1 is SGHVS and CDR2 is FQNEAQ. This CDR3 is CASSLDGRPGTFGGYTF. In DNA, the CDR3 is TGTGCCAGCAGCTTAGACGGCCGGCCAGGGACCTTCGGTGGCTACACCTTC.

This clone has a handful of counts. The rearrangement uses TRBV28 and TRBJ2-7, with TRBD1 matching 8 bases. This CDR3 has 13 residues. Trimming removed 10 bases from V and 5 bases from J; junction bases left unmatched: 10. Germline-derived CDR1 and CDR2 are MDHEN and SYDVKM. The CDR3 is CATSDRVVHEQYF. CDR3 nucleotides: TGTGCCACCTCGGACAGGGTCGTCCACGAGCAGTACTTC.

The chain combines TRBV5-1 with TRBJ2-1; no definite D call. Trimming pared 2 bases from V and 3 bases from J, leaving 6 bases between. CDR1 is SGHRS and CDR2 is YFSETQ in the germline V gene. The CDR3 consists of 13 residues. The CDR3 sequence is CASSFVSYNEQFF. The CDR3 coding sequence is TGCGCCAGCAGCTTCGTTAGCTACAATGAGCAGTTCTTC.

The rearrangement links TRBV10-3 to TRBJ1-2; TRBD1 matches 7 bases. The CDR3 runs to 15 residues. V shed 8 bases and J 0 bases; nucleotides not matched to a gene: 9. Germline CDR1 is ENHRY and CDR2 is SYGVKD. CDR3 sequence: CAISNDRVPNYGYTF. CDR3 coding DNA: TGTGCCATCTCCAATGACAGGGTGCCTAACTATGGCTACACCTTC.

The chain couples TRBV24-1 to TRBJ2-7; D uncertain. Germline V gene lookup returns CDR1 KGHDR and CDR2 SFDVKD. The CDR3 has 11 residues. Trimming cost V 3 bases and J 3 bases, with 2 bases left between them. The CDR3 sequence is CATSDGYEQYF. The CDR3 DNA is TGTGCCACCAGTGATGGCTACGAGCAGTACTTC.

The table lists this clone with a count of one. The chain has TRBV29-1 and TRBJ2-1, with TRBD2 matching over 8 bases. V shed 4 bases, J shed 5 bases, and the junction held 7 bases outside the gene matches. The germline V gene encodes CDR1 SQVTM and CDR2 ANQGSEA. CDR3 size: 14 residues. DNA for the CDR3: TGCAGCGTTGTTGCGGGGGGCCTAAACAATGAGCAGTTCTTC. It specifies CSVVAGGLNNEQFF.

The CDR3 DNA sequence: TGTGCCAGCAGTTTATCGTCGGGGTCTGTCTACGAGCAGTACTTC. Protein product: CASSLSSGSVYEQYF. V is TRBV28 and J is TRBJ2-7, with a weak D call TRBD2 (5 bases). The CDR3 contains 15 residues. Per the germline V gene, CDR1 is MDHEN and CDR2 is SYDVKM. Trimming cost V 1 base and J 3 bases, with 13 bases left between them.

The genes are TRBV12-5 and TRBJ1-1; maybe TRBD1 (5 bases). The CDR3 spans 14 residues. V lost 2 bases, J lost 5 bases, and 12 bases lay in between. CDR1 is LGHNT, CDR2 FRNRAP, per germline. The CDR3 is CASGLLGGTTEAFF. Here the CDR3 DNA reads TGTGCTAGTGGTTTGTTGGGGGGTACAACTGAAGCTTTCTTT. Full variable domain (outside the CDR3, taken from reference TRBV12-5 and TRBJ1-1): DARVTQTPRHKVTEMGQEVTMRCQPILGHNTVFWYRQTMMQGLELLAYFRNRAPLDDSGMPKDRFSAEMPDATLATLKIQPSEPRDSAVYFCASGLLGGTTEAFFGQGTRLTVV.

The rearrangement links TRBV10-3 to TRBJ1-1; possibly TRBD1 for D (6 bases). The CDR3 sequence is 13 residues long. Trimming removed 2 bases from V and 8 bases from J, with 12 bases in between. Germline assignment: CDR1 ENHRY and CDR2 SYGVKD. CDR3 in DNA: TGTGCCATCAGTGAGCCAGGGGAACCCGAAGCTTTCTTT. This translates into CAISEPGEPEAFF.

This sequence joins TRBV20-1 and TRBJ2-5; the match to TRBD2 covers 7 bases. There are 14 residues in the CDR3. The germline V gene has CDR1 DFQATT and CDR2 SNEGSKA (reference sequence). J gave up 2 bases and V 3 bases, and 6 bases lay outside the gene matches. CDR3 region: CSASGLAVQETQYF. The DNA for the CDR3 is TGCAGTGCTAGTGGTCTAGCGGTTCAAGAGACCCAGTACTTC.

The chain links TRBV14 to TRBJ2-7; D is undetermined. The CDR3 covers 11 residues. CDR1 is SGHDN and CDR2 is FVKESK in the germline V gene. V lost 2 bases to trimming and J lost 3 bases, with 2 bases between them. Here the CDR3 DNA reads TGTGCCAGCAGCCAAAACTACGAGCAGTACTTC. Amino acid sequence: CASSQNYEQYF.

The V call is TRBV5-1, the J call TRBJ1-2; no clear D gene. The germline V and J ends were trimmed by 0 bases and 1 base, with 7 bases remaining between them. Germline V gene lookup returns CDR1 SGHRS and CDR2 YFSETQ. The CDR3 is made up of 14 amino acids. The CDR3 here is CASSLEGGNYGYTF. In nucleotides, the CDR3 is TGCGCCAGCAGCTTGGAAGGCGGTAACTATGGCTACACCTTC. The complete variable domain, with remaining parts taken from reference TRBV5-1 and TRBJ1-2, reads KAGVTQTPRYLIKTRGQQVTLSCSPISGHRSVSWYQQTPGQGLQFLFEYFSETQRNKGNFPGRFSGRQFSNSRSEMNVSTLELGDSALYLCASSLEGGNYGYTFGSGTRLTVV.

V usage is TRBV19 and J usage is TRBJ1-1; perhaps TRBD1 as D (5 bases). The germline V gene encodes CDR1 LNHDA and CDR2 SQIVND (reference sequence). Trimming took 3 bases from V and 4 from J, leaving 6 bases between them. The CDR3 totals 12 residues. CDR3 DNA: TGTGCCAGTAGTATGGGGGGCACTGAAGCTTTCTTT. This sequence encodes CASSMGGTEAFF.

Worth noting for this clone: Other DNA sequences in this sample translate to the same CDR3. The chain employs TRBV6-5 and TRBJ1-5; D is unclear. Trimming pared 2 bases from V and 4 bases from J, leaving 6 bases between. Germline-derived CDR1 and CDR2 are MNHEY and SVGAGI. The CDR3 has 13 residues. Written as DNA, the CDR3 is TGTGCCAGCAGTTACGGCAGGAATCAGCCCCAGCATTTT. Its protein is CASSYGRNQPQHF.

For this clone: The sample carries other DNA sequences with the same CDR3. J is TRBJ1-1 and V is TRBV29-1; tentatively, D is TRBD1 (5 bases). The CDR3 runs 13 residues. The germline CDR1 and CDR2 sequences are SQVTM and ANQGSEA. V lost 7 bases, J lost 1 base, and 13 bases lay in between. This chain's CDR3 is CSGAQGTNTEAFF. The CDR3 DNA is TGCAGCGGGGCCCAGGGCACGAACACTGAAGCTTTCTTT.

This rearrangement joins TRBV29-1 to TRBJ2-7; unclear D gene. The CDR3 runs to 11 residues. From germline, CDR1 is SQVTM and CDR2 ANQGSEA. V was shortened by 3 bases and J by 4 bases, with 7 bases between the two germline ends. The chain's CDR3 is CSVDGDYEQYF. DNA for the CDR3: TGCAGCGTTGATGGGGATTACGAGCAGTACTTC.